Each of the 2 T cell receptor beta chains below was sequenced from the same sample in a study of post-analysis software for immune sequencing data. Study-wide results and caveats: With TRBV5-6, TRBV5-1 and TRBV20-1 included, several TRBV segments were more frequent in patients than in controls.

Prepared TCR beta cDNA libraries contained unique molecular identifiers. TCRdb redid the calling of the PCR reads with MiXCR, one entry per CDR3 protein. The sample has roughly 400,000 distinct CDR3 sequences, roughly 40% seen once. No antigen is known for these receptors. The material sequenced was blood. These receptors were obtained from a girl aged 2-10 years with multiple sclerosis.

Worth noting for this clonotype: One end of the junction is discordant with germline, which a read error may explain. The genes are TRBV7-2 and TRBJ1-1; D perhaps matches TRBD1 (6 bases). The germline V gene encodes CDR1 SGHTA and CDR2 FQGNSA. The CDR3 extends over 15 amino acids. The CDR3 region is CASSSHQGGSDCAFF. The DNA of the CDR3 is TGCGCCAGCAGCTCTCACCAAGGGGGATCTGACTGCGCTTTCTTT.

The chain joins TRBV7-3 to TRBJ2-3; D gene uncertain. Germline CDR1 and CDR2: SGHTA and FQGTGA. This CDR3 is 13 amino acids long. The germline V and J ends were trimmed by 8 bases and 2 bases, with 11 bases remaining between them. The CDR3 spells CASSTLYTDTQYF. For the CDR3, the DNA is TGTGCCAGCTCAACTTTGTACACAGATACGCAGTATTTT.